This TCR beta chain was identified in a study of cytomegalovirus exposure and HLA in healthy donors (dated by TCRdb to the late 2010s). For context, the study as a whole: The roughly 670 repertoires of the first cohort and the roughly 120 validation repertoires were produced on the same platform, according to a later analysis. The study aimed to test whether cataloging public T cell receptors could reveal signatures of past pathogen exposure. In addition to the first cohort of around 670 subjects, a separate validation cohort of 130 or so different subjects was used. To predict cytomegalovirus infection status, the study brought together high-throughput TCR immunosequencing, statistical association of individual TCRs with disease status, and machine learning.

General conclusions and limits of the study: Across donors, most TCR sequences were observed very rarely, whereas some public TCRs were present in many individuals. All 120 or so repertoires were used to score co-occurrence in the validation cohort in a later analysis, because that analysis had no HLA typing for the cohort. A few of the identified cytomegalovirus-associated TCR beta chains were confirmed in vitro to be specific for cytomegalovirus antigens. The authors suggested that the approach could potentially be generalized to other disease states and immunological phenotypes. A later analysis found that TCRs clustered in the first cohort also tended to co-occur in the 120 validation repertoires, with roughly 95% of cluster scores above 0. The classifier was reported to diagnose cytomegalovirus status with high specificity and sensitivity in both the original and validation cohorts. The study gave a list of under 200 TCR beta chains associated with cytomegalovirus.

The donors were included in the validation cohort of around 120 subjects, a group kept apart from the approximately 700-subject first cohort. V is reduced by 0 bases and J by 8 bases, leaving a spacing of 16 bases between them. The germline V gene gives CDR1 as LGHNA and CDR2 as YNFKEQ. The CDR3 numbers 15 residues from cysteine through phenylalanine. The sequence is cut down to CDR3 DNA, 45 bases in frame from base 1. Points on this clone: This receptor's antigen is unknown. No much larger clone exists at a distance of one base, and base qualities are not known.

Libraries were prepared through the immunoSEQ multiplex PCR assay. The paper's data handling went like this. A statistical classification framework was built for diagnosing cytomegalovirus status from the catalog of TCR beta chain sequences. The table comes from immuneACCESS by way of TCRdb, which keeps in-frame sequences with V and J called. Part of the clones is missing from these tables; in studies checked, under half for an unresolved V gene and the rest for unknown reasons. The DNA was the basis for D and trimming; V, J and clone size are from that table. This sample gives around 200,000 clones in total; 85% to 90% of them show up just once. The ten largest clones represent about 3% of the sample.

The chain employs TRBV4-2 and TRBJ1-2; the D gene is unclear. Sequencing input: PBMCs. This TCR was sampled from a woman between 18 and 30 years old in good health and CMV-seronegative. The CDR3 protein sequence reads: CASSQDPGSTLGYTF. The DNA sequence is TGTGCCAGCAGCCAAGATCCGGGGAGTACTTTGGGCTACACCTTC.